The present T cell receptor (beta chain) was sequenced within a study of cytomegalovirus exposure and HLA in healthy donors. General study findings and limits: The investigators catalogued 164 TCR beta chains as cytomegalovirus-associated.

V was cut by 1 base and J by 0 bases, with 9 bases left in between. The germline gives CDR1 SGHTA, CDR2 FQGNSA. The CDR3 is 16 amino acids. Repertoires were generated with immunoSEQ multiplex PCR, while TCRdb's copy carries only in-frame clones and drops some. The repertoire has some 190,000 clones, approximately 89% of them found once; the top ten carry 6.5% to 7.5%. In regard to this clone: Its specificity is not known.

The chain carries TRBV7-2 and TRBJ2-2; D not certain. The clonotype comes from a man aged 25-40 years in good health and CMV-seropositive. Sequenced material: PBMCs. The CDR3 bases are TGTGCCAGCAGCTTAGAACAGTTCGCGAACACCGGGGAGCTGTTTTTT. Translation gives CASSLEQFANTGELFF.